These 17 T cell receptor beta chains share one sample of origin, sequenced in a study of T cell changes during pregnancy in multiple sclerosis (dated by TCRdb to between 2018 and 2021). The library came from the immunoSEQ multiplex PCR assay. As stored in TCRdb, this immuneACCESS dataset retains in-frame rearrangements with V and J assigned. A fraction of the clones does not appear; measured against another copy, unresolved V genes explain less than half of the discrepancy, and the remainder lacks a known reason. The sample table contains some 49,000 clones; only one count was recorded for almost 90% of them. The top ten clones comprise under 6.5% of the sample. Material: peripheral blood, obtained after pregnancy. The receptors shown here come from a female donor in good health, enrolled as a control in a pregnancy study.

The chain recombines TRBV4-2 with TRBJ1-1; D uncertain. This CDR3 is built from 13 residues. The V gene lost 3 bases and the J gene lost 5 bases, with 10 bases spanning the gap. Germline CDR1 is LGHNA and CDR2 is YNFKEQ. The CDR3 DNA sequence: TGTGCCAGCAGCCACCTGGAGGATACTGAAGCTTTCTTT. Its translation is CASSHLEDTEAFF.

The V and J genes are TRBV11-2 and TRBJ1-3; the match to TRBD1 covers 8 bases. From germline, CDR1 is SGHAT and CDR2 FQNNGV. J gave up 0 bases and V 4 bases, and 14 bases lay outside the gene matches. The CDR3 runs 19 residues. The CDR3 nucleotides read TGTGCCAGCAGCTCGCTCCGGGACAGGAAACGATACTCTGGAAACACCATATATTTT. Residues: CASSSLRDRKRYSGNTIYF.

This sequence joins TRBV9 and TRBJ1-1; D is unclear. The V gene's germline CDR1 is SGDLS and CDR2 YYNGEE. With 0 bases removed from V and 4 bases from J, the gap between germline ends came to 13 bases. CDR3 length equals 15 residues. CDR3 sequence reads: CASSVGEERSTEAFF. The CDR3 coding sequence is TGTGCCAGCAGCGTAGGGGAGGAGCGGAGCACTGAAGCTTTCTTT.

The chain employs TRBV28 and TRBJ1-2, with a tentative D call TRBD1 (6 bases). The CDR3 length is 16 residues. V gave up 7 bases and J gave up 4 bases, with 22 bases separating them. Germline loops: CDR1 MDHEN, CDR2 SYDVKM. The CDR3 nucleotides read TGTGCCAGCACCCTCGGAGGACGGGGGGCGGGCTATGGCTACACCTTC. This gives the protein CASTLGGRGAGYGYTF.

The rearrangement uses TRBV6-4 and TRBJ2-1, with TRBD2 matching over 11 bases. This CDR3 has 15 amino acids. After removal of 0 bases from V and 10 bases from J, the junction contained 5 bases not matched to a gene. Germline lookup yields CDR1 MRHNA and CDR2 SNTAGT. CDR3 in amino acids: CASSDSASGGREQFF. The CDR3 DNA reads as TGTGCCAGCAGTGACTCGGCTAGCGGGGGGCGAGAGCAGTTCTTC.

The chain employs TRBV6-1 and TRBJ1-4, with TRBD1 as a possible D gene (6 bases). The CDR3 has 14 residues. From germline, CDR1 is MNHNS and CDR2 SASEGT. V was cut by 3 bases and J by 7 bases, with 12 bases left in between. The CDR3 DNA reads TGTGCCAGCAGTGAGGGCTTCAGGGGTGAAAAACTGTTTTTT. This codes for CASSEGFRGEKLFF.

CDR3 sequence (DNA): TGTGCCAGCAGCCGTAGGACAGGGTTAAGAGGTTCTGAAGCTTTCTTT. It yields the protein CASSRRTGLRGSEAFF. This chain links TRBV14 with TRBJ1-1; 8 bases agree with TRBD1. Germline-derived CDR1 and CDR2 are SGHDN and FVKESK. The CDR3 is made up of 16 amino acids. With V trimmed by 4 bases and J by 6 bases, 13 bases remained unmatched.

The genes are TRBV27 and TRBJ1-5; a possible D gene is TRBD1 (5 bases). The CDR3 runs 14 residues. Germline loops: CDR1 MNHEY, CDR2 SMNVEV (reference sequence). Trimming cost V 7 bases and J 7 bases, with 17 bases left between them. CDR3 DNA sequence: TGTGCCAGCATGAAGGGGAAGTTCGGCCAGCCCCAGCATTTT. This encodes CASMKGKFGQPQHF.

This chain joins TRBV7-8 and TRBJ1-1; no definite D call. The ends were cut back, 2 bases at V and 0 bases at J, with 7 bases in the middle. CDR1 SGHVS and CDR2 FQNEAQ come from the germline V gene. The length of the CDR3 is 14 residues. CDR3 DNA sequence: TGTGCCAGCAGCTTAAACACCCTGAACACTGAAGCTTTCTTT. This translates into CASSLNTLNTEAFF.

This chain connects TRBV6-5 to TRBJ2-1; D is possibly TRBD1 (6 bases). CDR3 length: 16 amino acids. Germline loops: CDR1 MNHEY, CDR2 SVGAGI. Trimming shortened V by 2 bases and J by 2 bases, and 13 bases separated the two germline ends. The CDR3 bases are TGTGCCAGCAGTTACCGCCCGACAGGACCCTACAATGAGCAGTTCTTC. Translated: CASSYRPTGPYNEQFF.

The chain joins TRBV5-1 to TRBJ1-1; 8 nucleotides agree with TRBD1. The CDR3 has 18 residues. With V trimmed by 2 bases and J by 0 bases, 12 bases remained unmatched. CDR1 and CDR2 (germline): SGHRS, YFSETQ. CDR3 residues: CASSFHRGEGGMNTEAFF. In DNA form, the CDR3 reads TGCGCCAGCAGCTTTCACAGGGGGGAGGGGGGCATGAACACTGAAGCTTTCTTT.

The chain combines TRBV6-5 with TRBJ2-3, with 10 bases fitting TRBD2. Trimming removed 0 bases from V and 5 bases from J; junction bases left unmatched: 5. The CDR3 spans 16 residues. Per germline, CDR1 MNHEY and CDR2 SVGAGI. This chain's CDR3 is CASSYSGLAGVDTQYF. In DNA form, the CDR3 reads TGTGCCAGCAGTTACTCAGGTCTAGCGGGAGTAGATACGCAGTATTTT.

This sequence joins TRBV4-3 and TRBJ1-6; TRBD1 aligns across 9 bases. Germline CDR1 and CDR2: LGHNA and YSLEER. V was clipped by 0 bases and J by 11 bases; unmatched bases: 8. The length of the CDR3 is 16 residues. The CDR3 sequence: CASSQDIWTGEPPLHF. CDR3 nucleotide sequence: TGCGCCAGCAGCCAAGATATCTGGACAGGGGAGCCACCCCTCCACTTT.

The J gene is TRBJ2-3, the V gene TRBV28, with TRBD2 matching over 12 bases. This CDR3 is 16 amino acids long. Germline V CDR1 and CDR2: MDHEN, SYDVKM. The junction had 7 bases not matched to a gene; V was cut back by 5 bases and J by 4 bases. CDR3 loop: CASSLTLAGGPDTQYF. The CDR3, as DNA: TGTGCCAGCAGTCTAACCCTAGCGGGAGGGCCAGATACGCAGTATTTT.

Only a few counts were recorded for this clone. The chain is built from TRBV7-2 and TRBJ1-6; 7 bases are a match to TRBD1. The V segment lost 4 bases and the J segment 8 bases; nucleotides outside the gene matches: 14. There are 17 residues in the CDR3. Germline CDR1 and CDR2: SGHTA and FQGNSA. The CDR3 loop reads CASSWNRGPSADSPLHF. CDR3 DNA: TGTGCCAGCAGCTGGAACAGGGGTCCGTCGGCGGATTCACCCCTCCACTTT.

DNA for the CDR3: TGTGCCAGCAGCGCAGGGGGTTCCTATAATTCACCCCTCCACTTT. This gives the protein CASSAGGSYNSPLHF. V gene TRBV9 combines with J gene TRBJ1-6, with TRBD1 matching over 7 bases. Unmatched junction bases numbered 1, after V lost 3 bases and J lost 1 base. CDR1 and CDR2 (germline): SGDLS, YYNGEE. There are 15 residues in the CDR3.

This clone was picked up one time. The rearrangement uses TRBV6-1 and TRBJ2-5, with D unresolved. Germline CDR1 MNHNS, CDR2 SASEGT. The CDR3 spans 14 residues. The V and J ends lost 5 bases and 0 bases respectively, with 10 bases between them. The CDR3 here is CASSTGVYQETQYF. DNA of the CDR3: TGTGCCAGCAGTACGGGTGTGTACCAAGAGACCCAGTACTTC.